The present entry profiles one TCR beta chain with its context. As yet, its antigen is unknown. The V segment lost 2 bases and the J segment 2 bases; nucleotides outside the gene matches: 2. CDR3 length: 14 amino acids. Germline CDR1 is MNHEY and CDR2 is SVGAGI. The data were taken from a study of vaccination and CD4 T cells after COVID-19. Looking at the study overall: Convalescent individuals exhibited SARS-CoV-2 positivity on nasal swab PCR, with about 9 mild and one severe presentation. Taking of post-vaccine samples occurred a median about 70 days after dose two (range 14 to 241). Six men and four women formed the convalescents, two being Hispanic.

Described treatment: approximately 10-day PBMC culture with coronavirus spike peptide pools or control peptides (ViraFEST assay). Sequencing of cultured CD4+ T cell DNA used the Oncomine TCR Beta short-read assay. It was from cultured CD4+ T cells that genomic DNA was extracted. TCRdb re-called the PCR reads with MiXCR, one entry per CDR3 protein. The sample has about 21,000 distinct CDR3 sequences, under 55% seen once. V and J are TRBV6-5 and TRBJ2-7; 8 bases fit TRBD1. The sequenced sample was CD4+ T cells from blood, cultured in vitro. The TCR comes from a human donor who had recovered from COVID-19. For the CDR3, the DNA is TGTGCCAGCAGTTACGGGGGACAGGCCTACGAGCAGTACTTC. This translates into CASSYGGQAYEQYF.